The 9 T cell receptor beta chains below come from one sample, sequenced in a study of blood T cell repertoires in COVID-19. The method was immunoSEQ multiplex PCR; TCRdb's version includes in-frame clones alone and lacks a portion of them. The sample lists tens of thousands of clones; roughly 82% were seen once. Sequencing was performed on peripheral blood. The receptors shown here come from a human donor in a cohort sampled during active COVID-19.

This sequence joins TRBV6-5 and TRBJ2-7; TRBD2 aligns across 14 bases. V dropped 0 bases and J dropped 6; count of bases not matched to a gene: 4. The V gene's germline CDR1 is MNHEY and CDR2 SVGAGI. This CDR3 comprises 16 residues. The CDR3 coding sequence is TGTGCCAGCAGTTACTCGAAGACTAGCGGGGGGGGCGAGCAGTACTTC. The encoded protein is CASSYSKTSGGGEQYF.

This chain connects TRBV4-3 to TRBJ2-1, with 8 bases fitting TRBD2. V gave up 1 base and J gave up 6 bases; unmatched junction bases: 11. The CDR3 extends over 17 amino acids. CDR1 LGHNA and CDR2 YSLEER come from the germline V gene. CDR3 residues: CASSQGPALAGPNEQFF. CDR3 nucleotides: TGCGCCAGCAGCCAAGGCCCGGCGTTAGCGGGGCCCAATGAGCAGTTCTTC.

V is TRBV28 and J is TRBJ2-7; D may be TRBD2 (6 bases). The length of the CDR3 is 15 residues. V lost 2 bases, J lost 0 bases, and 11 bases lay in between. Germline CDR1 reads MDHEN; CDR2 reads SYDVKM. CDR3 loop: CASSLGGASSYEQYF. The CDR3 DNA follows: TGTGCCAGCAGTTTAGGCGGGGCCAGCTCCTACGAGCAGTACTTC.

In its sample, this clone was seen once. The CDR3 coding sequence is TGTGCCAGCAAACGGGAGAGAGAAGGCTACACCTTC. Amino acid sequence: CASKREREGYTF. The chain joins TRBV27 to TRBJ1-2; unclear D gene. CDR1 is MNHEY and CDR2 is SMNVEV in the germline V gene (reference sequence). CDR3 size: 12 residues. V was pared by 7 bases and J by 8 bases, with 14 bases between.

The chain carries TRBV7-2 and TRBJ2-3, with 12 positions matching TRBD2. The CDR3 runs 17 residues. The V gene end was trimmed by 3 bases and the J gene end by 4 bases; junction bases not matched to a gene: 8. The germline gives CDR1 SGHTA, CDR2 FQGNSA. In nucleotides, the CDR3 is TGTGCCAGCAGCTTGGCTAGCGGGGGGGCCGGGGCAGATACGCAGTATTTT. Its protein is CASSLASGGAGADTQYF. The full variable domain, with the rest looked up from reference TRBV7-2 and TRBJ2-3, is GAGVSQSPSNKVTEKGKDVELRCDPISGHTALYWYRQSLGQGLEFLIYFQGNSAPDKSGLPSDRFSAERTGGSVSTLTIQRTQQEDSAVYLCASSLASGGAGADTQYFGPGTRLTVL.

This clone has just a few counts. This chain links TRBV7-2 with TRBJ2-1, with 7 bases matching TRBD1. Germline CDR1 SGHTA, CDR2 FQGNSA. The CDR3 has 12 residues. V gave up 2 bases and J gave up 16 bases; unmatched junction bases: 8. The DNA for the CDR3 is TGTGCCAGCAGCTTACCGGGACAGAGTCTCTTCTTC. It yields the protein CASSLPGQSLFF. Full variable domain (rest looked up from reference TRBV7-2 and TRBJ2-1): GAGVSQSPSNKVTEKGKDVELRCDPISGHTALYWYRQSLGQGLEFLIYFQGNSAPDKSGLPSDRFSAERTGGSVSTLTIQRTQQEDSAVYLCASSLPGQSLFFGPGTRLTVL.

The chain joins TRBV27 to TRBJ2-5; 11 bases map to TRBD2. The length of the CDR3 is 14 residues. V lost 9 bases, J lost 0 bases, and 3 bases stayed unmatched. Germline V lookup: CDR1 MNHEY, CDR2 SMNVEV (reference sequence). CDR3 amino acids: CASSSGGYQETQYF. The CDR3 DNA follows: TGTGCCAGTTCTAGCGGGGGGTACCAAGAGACCCAGTACTTC.

The V and J genes are TRBV6-6 and TRBJ2-5; 10 positions match TRBD2. The CDR3 runs 15 residues. CDR1 and CDR2 from the germline V gene are MNHNY and SVGAGI (reference sequence). The V gene end was trimmed by 5 bases and the J gene end by 4 bases; junction bases not matched to a gene: 7. CDR3 residues: CASSRASGGRETQYF. The CDR3 DNA reads TGTGCCAGCAGTAGGGCTAGCGGGGGTCGAGAGACCCAGTACTTC.

This chain joins TRBV7-5 and TRBJ1-2. TRBV7-5 is labeled a pseudogene. This CDR3 contains 13 residues. Written as DNA, the CDR3 is TGTGTCAGAAGACCCAGTGGGGAGACCGGCTACACCTTC. Amino acids: CVRRPSGETGYTF.